Below are 6 T cell receptor beta chains sequenced from a single sample in a study of response to subunit inactivated influenza vaccine. In TCRdb, the RT-PCR reads were re-called with MiXCR into one record per CDR3 protein. Of hundreds of thousands of distinct CDR3 sequences listed, around 16% are singletons. Here the sequenced sample was PBMCs from blood, taken 11 to 12 days after vaccination. The receptor set was obtained from a man between 50 and 59 years old who received an inactivated influenza vaccine.

The chain is built from TRBV20-1 and TRBJ2-1; TRBD2 agrees at 11 bases. The V and J ends lost 0 bases and 10 bases, in that order; junction bases with no gene match: 5. This CDR3 is built from 14 residues. Germline values: CDR1 DFQATT, CDR2 SNEGSKA (reference sequence). The CDR3 sequence: CSARDLAGGVEQFF. CDR3 in DNA: TGCAGTGCTAGAGATCTAGCGGGAGGAGTAGAGCAGTTCTTC.

This clonotype was counted a few times. As DNA, the CDR3 is TGTGCCAGCAGCCAAGGGTATACACGGTATAGCAATCAGCCCCAGCATTTT. It translates to CASSQGYTRYSNQPQHF. The V gene is TRBV3-1, the J gene TRBJ1-5; no definite D call. Germline CDR1 is LGHDT and CDR2 is YNNKEL (reference sequence). The ends were cut back, 1 base at V and 0 bases at J, with 13 bases in the middle. The CDR3 runs 17 residues.

This clonotype has at least ten counts. This chain connects TRBV29-1 to TRBJ2-3; 8 bases agree with TRBD1. The CDR3 loop spans 14 amino acids. The V segment lost 6 bases and the J segment 3 bases; nucleotides outside the gene matches: 8. Germline loops: CDR1 SQVTM, CDR2 ANQGSEA. This CDR3 is CSVDRGLVTDTQYF. CDR3 coding DNA: TGCAGCGTCGACAGGGGTCTAGTTACAGATACGCAGTATTTT.

The gene calls are TRBV9 and TRBJ1-1; the match to TRBD1 covers 8 bases. The CDR3 is 16 residues long. The germline gives CDR1 SGDLS, CDR2 YYNGEE. V shed 7 bases and J 0 bases; nucleotides not matched to a gene: 11. CDR3 residues: CASSAGGFGVNTEAFF. As DNA, the CDR3 is TGTGCCAGCTCGGCAGGGGGCTTTGGGGTGAACACTGAAGCTTTCTTT.

This clonotype was counted only a few times. The chain joins TRBV7-9 to TRBJ2-1; D gene uncertain. Trimming shortened V by 5 bases and J by 10 bases, and 9 bases separated the two germline ends. Germline V lookup: CDR1 SEHNR, CDR2 FQNEAQ (reference sequence). This CDR3 comprises 11 residues. The CDR3 nucleotides are TGTGCCAGCAGCAAATTACAGGAGCAGTTCTTC. Protein: CASSKLQEQFF. Based on the CDR3 plus reference TRBV7-9 and TRBJ2-1, the full variable domain is DTGVSQNPRHKITKRGQNVTFRCDPISEHNRLYWYRQTLGQGPEFLTYFQNEAQLEKSRLLSDRFSAERPKGSFSTLEIQRTEQGDSAMYLCASSKLQEQFFGPGTRLTVL.

This clonotype was seen a handful of times. J is TRBJ2-1 and V is TRBV7-9, with 11 nucleotides matching TRBD2. After removal of 4 bases from V and 11 bases from J, the junction contained 1 base not matched to a gene. Germline CDR1 and CDR2: SEHNR and FQNEAQ (reference sequence). The CDR3 covers 12 residues. CDR3 DNA sequence: TGTGCCAGCAGCTCTAGCGGGAGGAAGCAGTTCTTC. Protein product: CASSSSGRKQFF.